This TCR beta chain derives from a study of STAT5B mutations in CD4+ large granular lymphocyte leukemia (dated by TCRdb to the early 2020s). Some background on the complete study: Among the healthy controls, the CDR3 'QG' motif was associated with a particular HLA allele. The study compared the TCRbeta repertoires of patients with CD4+ T-cell large granular lymphocyte leukemia against the TCRbeta repertoires of healthy blood donors. Flow cytometry on FACSCanto II or FACSVerse confirmed that purified fractions exceeded 95% purity among lymphocytes. Summary of the overall study and its limitations: TRBV06-family usage was enriched among the top patient clones (8/27) compared with healthy controls (2/35). The data were not HLA-matched, and the relatively small sample size could explain the higher clonality seen in CD4+ compared with CD8+ T-LGLL. Compared with healthy CD4+ repertoires, CD4-sorted patient repertoires appeared more clonal, and this difference remained even after the putative leukemic clones were removed. The main leukemic clonotypes were found to be private to each patient, although about a quarter of the main leukemic clonotypes were detected at low frequency in the non-leukemic repertoires of other patients.

Concerning this clone: Its binding antigen is unknown. No base quality values were provided; no much bigger clone lies one nucleotide off.

Buffy coats from under 40 blood donors, supplied by the Finnish Red Cross blood service, were used as healthy controls. All TCR-sequenced material derived from peripheral blood: patient blood samples and healthy donor buffy coats. Ficoll-Hypaque gradient centrifugation was used to isolate peripheral blood mononuclear cells. CD4+ cells were purified magnetically from the buffy coats of healthy controls. Genomic DNA was extracted with the Gentra Puregene Cell and Tissue kit and quantified on a Qubit 2.0 fluorometer. Trimming removed 1 base from V and 7 bases from J; the gene matches leave 8 bases unexplained. In the germline V gene, CDR1 corresponds to SGHDN and CDR2 to FVKESK. The CDR3 numbers 15 residues from cysteine through phenylalanine. Only the CDR3 portion is preserved as DNA: 45 bases, with reading frame beginning at the first base. TCRbeta rearrangements were sequenced from genomic DNA using the immunoSEQ assay at survey resolution. The published analysis was carried out like this. In the TCR sequencing data, the lowest productive clonotype frequency that could be detected was 2.59 x 10-5. Analyses included only productive TCRbeta rearrangements, meaning complete and in-frame sequences. The clonality of each sample was calculated as Simpson clonality in the immunoSEQ Analyzer version 3.0. Clones were grouped by frequency into very rare, small, medium, large (1-20%) or hyperexpanded (>20%) categories. Generation probabilities were estimated with OLGA 1.2.3, V-gene circos plots were made with VDJtools, specificities were searched in VDJdb, and CDR3 motifs were identified with GLIPH. TCRdb retrieved this table from immuneACCESS and kept in-frame rearrangements only. Not all clones are present; in checked studies, unresolved V genes account for under half, and no reason is known for the remainder. Clone size and V and J calls were adopted from that table, with D and trimming inferred from the DNA. The sample records about 30,000 clones, approximately 76% of which are singletons. Less than 0.5% of the sample comes from the top ten.

This chain joins TRBV14 to TRBJ1-1; 8 middle bases align to TRBD1. The sequence derives from a human donor in good health. Sequencing was performed on CD4+ T cells from blood buffy coats. In nucleotide form, the sequence is TGTGCCAGCAGCCAAGGGAGGACAGGGAGGCTTGAAGCTTTCTTT. It is translated as CASSQGRTGRLEAFF.